These T cell receptor beta chains were read from a single sample in a study of OX40 agonist ivuxolimab in advanced cancers. Repertoires were generated with immunoSEQ multiplex PCR, while TCRdb's copy carries only in-frame clones and drops some. The sample yields roughly 35,000 clones, approximately 81% seen once. The material was CD4+ or CD8+ T cells sorted from blood, obtained in a trial of the OX40 agonist ivuxolimab. These receptors originate from an adult with an advanced solid tumor such as melanoma, head and neck, liver or kidney cancer. The CDR3 runs from the conserved cysteine through the conserved F or W. The order of the fields is J gene, V gene, CDR3 protein.

TRBJ1-1 TRBV30 CAWNRVWAFF
TRBJ1-6 TRBV9 CASSVAGRDSLHF
TRBJ2-3 TRBV2 CASRKRGNTDTQYF
TRBJ2-7 TRBV9 CASSGTSDYEQYF
TRBJ1-3 TRBV5-1 CASSSTGEGNTIYF
TRBJ1-5 TRBV20-1 CSARRGGPQHF
TRBJ1-1 TRBV6-6 CASSYRTGGTEAFF
TRBJ2-7 TRBV11-3 CASSFLAGGAYEQYF
TRBJ2-2 TRBV6-6 CVSVGSGRTGELFF
TRBJ1-6 TRBV5-5 CASSSFNGGIRPLHF
TRBJ2-6 TRBV19 CASSQMSGANVLTF
TRBJ1-4 TRBV5-1 CASSLASGFGEKLFF
TRBJ1-4 TRBV28 CASSGGLHNEKLFF
TRBJ2-7 TRBV30 CAWAGPYEQYF
TRBJ2-1 TRBV18 CASSLDRGRKDNEQFF
TRBJ2-2 TRBV7-3 CASSPPWGQGATGELFF
TRBJ2-7 TRBV6-5 CASRASGSHSYEQYF
TRBJ1-6 TRBV25-1 CASSVSDWVSPLHF
TRBJ1-3 TRBV6-1 CASSDRDLRFSGNTIYF
TRBJ1-4 TRBV18 CASSPPTGGDEKLFF
TRBJ2-1 TRBV5-8 CASSPYYLSSYNEQFF
TRBJ2-5 TRBV9 CASSVGLAGGGETQYF
TRBJ2-7 TRBV6-5 CASSRDRVSSYEQYF
TRBJ2-7 TRBV27 CASHPLLAGAGGDEQYF
TRBJ2-1 TRBV10-1 CASSGPTSGRLNEQFF
TRBJ2-7 TRBV21-1 CASSKGVRAGRGEQYF
TRBJ2-7 TRBV5-8 CASSLRGIYEQYF
TRBJ2-5 TRBV5-6 CASSPDRGRRWEAQYF
TRBJ1-4 TRBV28 CASSPRGPNEKLFF
TRBJ2-4 TRBV30 CAWSVGLNIQYF
TRBJ1-5 TRBV7-4 CASSSRPYSNQPQHF
TRBJ1-2 TRBV25-1 CASSPGPSYGYTF
TRBJ2-1 TRBV12-5 CASGRPGLGDNEQFF
TRBJ2-5 TRBV14 CASSQVQKTQYF
TRBJ2-7 TRBV6-5 CASSYLQGNPYEQYF
TRBJ2-2 TRBV30 CAWSRTGELFF
TRBJ2-7 TRBV14 CASSQDTRDRGSYEQYF
TRBJ2-7 TRBV18 CASSHPGKRGVDEQYF
TRBJ1-1 TRBV7-2 CASSRFPPTEAFF
TRBJ2-5 TRBV7-2 CASSPQWTSSETQYF
TRBJ2-3 TRBV2 CASSRLIRGDTQYF
TRBJ1-1 TRBV28 CASSPGGMMNTEAFF
TRBJ2-6 TRBV6-5 CASSTAGAGANVLTF
TRBJ2-7 TRBV29-1 CSVEANGYEQYF
TRBJ2-1 TRBV7-6 CASTTLIAGGPSAGYNEQFF
TRBJ1-1 TRBV5-4 CASSLATGEGNTEAFF
TRBJ2-1 TRBV18 CASSPTSGSNSYNEQFF
TRBJ1-1 TRBV9 CASSVGGRRNTEAFF